The 24 T cell receptor beta chains listed next were all sequenced from one sample in a study of cytomegalovirus exposure and HLA in healthy donors. In the PCR, 60 Vbeta and 13 Jbeta primers were used. Only in-frame clones appear in the TCRdb table, and some are missing; sequencing was by immunoSEQ multiplex PCR. The table includes about 190,000 clones, roughly four fifths detected once. The material sequenced was PBMCs. These receptors were collected from a woman younger than 35 in good health and CMV-seropositive.

This clone was seen once. J is TRBJ1-6 and V is TRBV12-5; D unclear. Trimming removed 6 bases at V and 6 bases at J, with 12 bases between. Germline assignment: CDR1 LGHNT and CDR2 FRNRAP. The CDR3 has 14 amino acids. The CDR3 bases are TGTGCTAGTGGGTTCACAGAGATTAATTCACCCCTCCACTTT. Amino acid sequence: CASGFTEINSPLHF.

This clone came up once. This rearrangement joins TRBV18 to TRBJ2-2; 7 nucleotides line up with TRBD1. This CDR3 is built from 15 residues. V lost 0 bases and J lost 7; bases outside the gene matches: 5. Germline values: CDR1 KGHSH, CDR2 LQKENI. The CDR3 DNA reads as TGTGCCAGCTCACCACCGACAGGGTTTATCGGGGAGCTGTTTTTT. This encodes CASSPPTGFIGELFF.

The rearrangement links TRBV7-6 to TRBJ2-2; a possible D gene is TRBD2 (5 bases). Trimming removed 3 bases from V and 3 bases from J, with 11 bases in between. Germline V lookup: CDR1 SGHVS, CDR2 FNYEAQ. This CDR3 has 15 residues. The CDR3 coding sequence is TGTGCCAGCAGCTTGGCCGGGGTCGACACCGGGGAGCTGTTTTTT. Amino acid sequence: CASSLAGVDTGELFF.

V is TRBV5-1 and J is TRBJ2-2; TRBD1 agrees at 8 bases. J gave up 7 bases and V 3 bases, and 2 bases lay outside the gene matches. The CDR3 sequence is 13 residues long. Germline V gene data show CDR1 as SGHRS and CDR2 as YFSETQ. CDR3 DNA sequence: TGCGCCAGCAGCTACGGACAGGGCGGGGAGCTGTTTTTT. This gives the protein CASSYGQGGELFF.

V and J are TRBV30 and TRBJ2-7, with D perhaps TRBD2 (6 bases). The CDR3 runs 12 residues. Trimming left V 2 bases short and J 3 bases short, with 8 bases between. Germline CDR1 GTSNPN, CDR2 SVGIG (reference sequence). The CDR3 nucleotides read TGTGCCTGGAGTTGGGGAGGCTACGAGCAGTACTTC. Translating gives CAWSWGGYEQYF.

This chain joins TRBV18 and TRBJ1-2; 8 bases are a match to TRBD1. The CDR3 extends over 15 amino acids. Trimming took 5 bases from V and 4 from J; bases not matched to a gene: 9. Per the germline V gene, CDR1 is KGHSH and CDR2 is LQKENI. CDR3 sequence: CASSNDRGGSYGYTF. The CDR3 DNA is TGTGCCAGCTCAAACGACAGGGGAGGGAGCTATGGCTACACCTTC.

This clone was counted a few times. The genes are TRBV19 and TRBJ2-5; 10 nucleotides match TRBD2. The germline gives CDR1 LNHDA, CDR2 SQIVND (reference sequence). V was clipped by 5 bases and J by 7 bases; unmatched bases: 4. The CDR3 runs to 13 residues. CDR3 sequence: CASSVRTSGTQYF. In DNA, the CDR3 is TGTGCCAGTAGTGTCAGGACTAGCGGGACCCAGTACTTC. The full variable domain, completed using reference TRBV19 and TRBJ2-5, is DGGITQSPKYLFRKEGQNVTLSCEQNLNHDAMYWYRQDPGQGLRLIYYSQIVNDFQKGDIAEGYSVSREKKESFPLTVTSAQKNPTAFYLCASSVRTSGTQYFGPGTRLLVL.

In this sample, this clone turned up many times. Other DNA sequences from this sample encode an identical CDR3 as well. The CDR3 nucleotides are TGTGCCAGCAGTGACTCAGCGGGGGGGAGCACAGATACGCAGTATTTT. This sequence encodes CASSDSAGGSTDTQYF. The gene calls are TRBV6-4 and TRBJ2-3; TRBD2 matches at 10 bases. The CDR3 is 16 residues long. Losses at the gene ends were 0 bases for V and 0 bases for J; bases not matched to a gene: 0. The germline gives CDR1 MRHNA, CDR2 SNTAGT.

The rearrangement links TRBV7-2 to TRBJ1-6; D unresolved. Per germline, CDR1 SGHTA and CDR2 FQGNSA. Between the trimmed V and J ends, which lost 5 bases and 16 bases, there was a span of 18 bases. The CDR3 consists of 13 residues. For the CDR3, the DNA is TGTGCCAGCAGCCTCAACGAGGGAGGCGGTCTCCACTTT. This codes for CASSLNEGGGLHF.

The V call is TRBV7-8, the J call TRBJ1-6; TRBD1 is a possible D gene (6 bases). The germline V gene has CDR1 SGHVS and CDR2 FQNEAQ. The CDR3 sequence is 15 residues long. V lost 2 bases and J lost 6, with 11 bases in between. The DNA for the CDR3 is TGTGCCAGCAGCTTAAGGGGGGGATTTAATTCACCCCTCCACTTT. This translates into CASSLRGGFNSPLHF.

The V and J genes are TRBV19 and TRBJ2-2, with D possibly TRBD1 on 5 matching bases. Germline CDR1 is LNHDA and CDR2 is SQIVND (reference sequence). The ends were cut back, 2 bases at V and 7 bases at J, with 20 bases in the middle. The CDR3 extends over 17 amino acids. The CDR3 region has the DNA TGTGCCAGTAGTATATCAGGGCAGGCAGTGCAGGACGGGGAGCTGTTTTTT. It specifies CASSISGQAVQDGELFF.

V is TRBV7-2 and J is TRBJ2-1, with D possibly TRBD2 on 7 matching bases. From germline, CDR1 is SGHTA and CDR2 FQGNSA. The CDR3 spans 15 residues. The V and J ends lost 4 bases and 8 bases respectively, with 18 bases between them. CDR3 residues: CASSSQGGGSDEQFF. CDR3 coding DNA: TGTGCCAGCAGCTCACAGGGAGGGGGGAGTGATGAGCAGTTCTTC.

CDR3 DNA sequence: TGTGCCAGCAGCTCCACCCCCTCGACAGGGAACTATGGCTACACCTTC. The encoded protein is CASSSTPSTGNYGYTF. The chain combines TRBV7-9 with TRBJ1-2, with 7 bases identical to TRBD1. Trimming at V came to 4 bases and at J to 2 bases, leaving 10 bases not matched to a gene. The CDR3 has 16 amino acids. Germline lookup yields CDR1 SEHNR and CDR2 FQNEAQ (reference sequence).

The V and J genes are TRBV6-6 and TRBJ1-1; the match to TRBD1 covers 9 bases. J gave up 3 bases and V 7 bases, and 9 bases lay outside the gene matches. CDR1 is MNHNY and CDR2 is SVGAGI in the germline V gene (reference sequence). CDR3 length: 15 residues. The CDR3 nucleotides are TGTGCCAGCAATGAACCGGGACAGGGCGACACTGAAGCTTTCTTT. This encodes CASNEPGQGDTEAFF.

This chain uses TRBV4-2 with TRBJ2-5, with TRBD2 as a possible D gene (7 bases). V gave up 6 bases and J gave up 2 bases, with 19 bases separating them. The CDR3 runs 16 residues. The germline V gene encodes CDR1 LGHNA and CDR2 YNFKEQ. CDR3 protein: CASSPGGRGMQETQYF. Written as DNA, the CDR3 is TGTGCCAGCAGTCCCGGGGGGCGGGGGATGCAAGAGACCCAGTACTTC.

The chain uses TRBV2 and TRBJ2-1; D is perhaps TRBD1 (5 bases). CDR3 length: 14 amino acids. The V end lost 1 base, the J end lost 7 bases, and 11 bases lay between the germline ends. CDR1 and CDR2 (germline): SNHLY, FYNNEI. CDR3 sequence (DNA): TGTGCCAGCAGTGAAGTGCTGCCAGGGAATGAGCAGTTCTTC. This encodes CASSEVLPGNEQFF.

V gene TRBV5-1 combines with J gene TRBJ2-5; D may be TRBD1 (5 bases). The CDR3 contains 14 residues. The V and J ends lost 2 bases and 2 bases respectively, with 10 bases between them. Germline V gene lookup returns CDR1 SGHRS and CDR2 YFSETQ. CDR3 nucleotide sequence: TGCGCCAGCAGCTTCGCAGGGATGCAAGAGACCCAGTACTTC. Its translation: CASSFAGMQETQYF.

The chain has TRBV27 and TRBJ1-1; 10 nucleotides agree with TRBD1. Germline V gene sequence: CDR1 MNHEY, CDR2 SMNVEV (reference sequence). The CDR3 length is 15 residues. Germline trimming cut 8 bases from V and 8 bases from J; bases unmatched to any gene: 14. The CDR3 DNA sequence: TGTGCCAGCGGCCTAAAACCGGGACAGGGGTCGGAAGCTTTCTTT. Amino acids: CASGLKPGQGSEAFF.

The rearrangement uses TRBV28 and TRBJ2-2; 12 bases are a match to TRBD1. This CDR3 is built from 17 residues. CDR1 is MDHEN, CDR2 SYDVKM, per germline. Losses at the gene ends were 5 bases for V and 4 bases for J; bases not matched to a gene: 8. CDR3 bases: TGTGCCAGCAGTCCTCCGGGACAGGGGGCTTTCACCGGGGAGCTGTTTTTT. Translating gives CASSPPGQGAFTGELFF.

This clone has more than one count but fewer than ten. V is TRBV9 and J is TRBJ2-3, with 9 bases that match TRBD2. V lost 4 bases to trimming and J lost 0 bases; unmatched junction nucleotides: 9. CDR1 and CDR2 from the germline V gene are SGDLS and YYNGEE. This CDR3 contains 17 residues. CDR3 sequence (DNA): TGTGCCAGCAGCACTAGCGGGTGGGAGTCTAGCACAGATACGCAGTATTTT. This translates into CASSTSGWESSTDTQYF.

The chain couples TRBV30 to TRBJ2-7; no reliable D call. The CDR3 has 11 amino acids. The V end was cut by 4 bases, the J end by 2 bases, with 6 bases between. Germline values: CDR1 GTSNPN, CDR2 SVGIG (reference sequence). The CDR3 region is CAWKSTYEQYF. The CDR3 DNA follows: TGTGCCTGGAAAAGCACCTACGAGCAGTACTTC.

The rearrangement joins TRBV11-3 to TRBJ2-1; possible D gene TRBD1, 6 bases. The germline V gene encodes CDR1 SGHNT and CDR2 YENEEA. The length of the CDR3 is 15 residues. Trimming stripped 0 bases from V and 9 bases from J, with 15 bases between. The DNA for the CDR3 is TGTGCCAGCAGCTTAGAACTAACAGGGCTCGGTGAGCAGTTCTTC. Translated, it gives CASSLELTGLGEQFF.

The chain employs TRBV7-3 and TRBJ2-1; TRBD2 aligns across 9 bases. With V trimmed by 2 bases and J by 2 bases, 4 bases remained unmatched. Germline V CDR1 and CDR2: SGHTA, FQGTGA. The CDR3 runs 16 residues. The CDR3 protein is CASSLLSSGAYNEQFF. CDR3 sequence (DNA): TGTGCCAGCAGCTTACTTTCTAGCGGGGCCTACAATGAGCAGTTCTTC.

The rearrangement uses TRBV5-6 and TRBJ1-2; perhaps TRBD1 as D (5 bases). CDR3 size: 13 residues. CDR1 is SGHDT and CDR2 is YYEEEE in the germline V gene. V lost 5 bases to trimming and J lost 7 bases, with 15 bases between them. In nucleotides, the CDR3 is TGTGCCAGCAGTTCGCTGGGGCCCGGTGGCTACACCTTC. Amino acid sequence: CASSSLGPGGYTF.